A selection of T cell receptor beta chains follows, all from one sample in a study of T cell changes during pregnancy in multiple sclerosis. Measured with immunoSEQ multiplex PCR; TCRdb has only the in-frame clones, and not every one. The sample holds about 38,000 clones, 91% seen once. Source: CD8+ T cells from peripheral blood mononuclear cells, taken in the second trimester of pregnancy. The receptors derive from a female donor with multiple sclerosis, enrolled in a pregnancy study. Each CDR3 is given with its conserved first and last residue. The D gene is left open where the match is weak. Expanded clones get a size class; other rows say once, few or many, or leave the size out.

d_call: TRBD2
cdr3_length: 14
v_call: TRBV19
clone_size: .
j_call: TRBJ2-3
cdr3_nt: TGTGCCAGAACCACCGGGGGGGGCACAGATACGCAGTATTTT
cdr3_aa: CARTTGGGTDTQYF

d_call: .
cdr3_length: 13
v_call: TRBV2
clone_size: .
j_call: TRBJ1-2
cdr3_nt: TGTGCTCAACCTCTCGAGAATAACTATGGCTACACCTTC
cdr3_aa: CAQPLENNYGYTF

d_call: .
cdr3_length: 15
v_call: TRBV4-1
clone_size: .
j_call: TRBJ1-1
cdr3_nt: TGCGCCAGCAGCCAAGGAGAGGGCCTTACTACTGAAGCTTTCTTT
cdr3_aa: CASSQGEGLTTEAFF

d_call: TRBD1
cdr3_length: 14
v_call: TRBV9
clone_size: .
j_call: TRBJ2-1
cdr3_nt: TGTGCCAGCGGAGGGACAGGGAACTACAATGAGCAGTTCTTC
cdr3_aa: CASGGTGNYNEQFF

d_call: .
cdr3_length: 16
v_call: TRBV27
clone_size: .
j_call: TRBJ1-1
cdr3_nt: TGTGCCAGCAGTATCCTACCTCGGGAATTGAACACTGAAGCTTTCTTT
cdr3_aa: CASSILPRELNTEAFF

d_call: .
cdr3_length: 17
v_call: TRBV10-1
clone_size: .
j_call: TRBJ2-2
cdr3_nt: TGCGCCAGCAGTGGTGTTCTGCGGGGACGGAACACCGGGGAGCTGTTTTTT
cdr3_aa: CASSGVLRGRNTGELFF

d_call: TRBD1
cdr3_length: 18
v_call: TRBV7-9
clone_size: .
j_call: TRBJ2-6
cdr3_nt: TGTGCCAGCAGCAACTTCGGGACAGGGGGCTCTGGGGCCAACGTCCTGACTTTC
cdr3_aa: CASSNFGTGGSGANVLTF

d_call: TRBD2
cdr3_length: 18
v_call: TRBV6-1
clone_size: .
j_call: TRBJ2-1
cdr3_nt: TGTGCCAGCAGTGAGTCGAGGGGACTAGCGGGAGGGCGCAATGAGCAGTTCTTC
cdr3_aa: CASSESRGLAGGRNEQFF

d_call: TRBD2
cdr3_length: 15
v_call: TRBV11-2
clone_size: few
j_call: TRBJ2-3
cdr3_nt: TGTGCCAGCAGCCCGCGGACTAGTTTCTTCGATACGCAGTATTTT
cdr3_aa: CASSPRTSFFDTQYF

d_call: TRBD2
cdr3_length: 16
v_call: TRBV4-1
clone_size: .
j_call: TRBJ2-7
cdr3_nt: TGCGCCAGCAGCTTAAAGAGTAGCGGGAGTACGGGCGAGCAGTACTTC
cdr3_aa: CASSLKSSGSTGEQYF

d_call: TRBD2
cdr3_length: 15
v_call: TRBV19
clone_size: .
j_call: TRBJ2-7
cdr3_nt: TGTGCCAGTAGGACCGGGACTAGCGCCTACTACGAGCAGTACTTC
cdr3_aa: CASRTGTSAYYEQYF

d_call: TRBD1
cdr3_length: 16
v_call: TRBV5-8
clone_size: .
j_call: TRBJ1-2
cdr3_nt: TGTGCCAGCAGCTTGTTTAGGGGGCGCGGAGCCTATGGCTACACCTTC
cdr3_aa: CASSLFRGRGAYGYTF

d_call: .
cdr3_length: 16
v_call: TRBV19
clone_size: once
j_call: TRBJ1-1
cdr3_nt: TGTGCCAGTACGCGACGACAGGTCGGGATGAACACTGAAGCTTTCTTT
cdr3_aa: CASTRRQVGMNTEAFF

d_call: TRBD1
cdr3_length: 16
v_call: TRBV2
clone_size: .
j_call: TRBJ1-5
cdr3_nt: TGTGCCAGCAGTACACGACCACAGGGGGCAGGGCAGCCCCAGCATTTT
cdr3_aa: CASSTRPQGAGQPQHF

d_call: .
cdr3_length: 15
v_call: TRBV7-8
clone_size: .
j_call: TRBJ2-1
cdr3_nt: TGTGCCAGCAGCCCCTTCGGGGCGGGAAACAATGAGCAGTTCTTC
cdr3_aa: CASSPFGAGNNEQFF

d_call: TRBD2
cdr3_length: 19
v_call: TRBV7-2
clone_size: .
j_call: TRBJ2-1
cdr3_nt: TGTGCCAGCAGCTTAGGATTAGCGGGACTAGCGGGGGGGCCAGGTGAGCAGTTCTTC
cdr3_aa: CASSLGLAGLAGGPGEQFF

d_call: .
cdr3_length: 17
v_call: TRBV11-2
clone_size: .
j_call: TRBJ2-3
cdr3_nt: TGTGCCAGCAGCTTAGTTGCGGCGGGGACTAGCACAGATACGCAGTATTTT
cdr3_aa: CASSLVAAGTSTDTQYF

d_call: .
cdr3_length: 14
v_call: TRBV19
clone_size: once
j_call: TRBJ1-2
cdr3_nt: TGTGCCAGTACTGGAGGGACCGAAGACTATGGCTACACCTTC
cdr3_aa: CASTGGTEDYGYTF

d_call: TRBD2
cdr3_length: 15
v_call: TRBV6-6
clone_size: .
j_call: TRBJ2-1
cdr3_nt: TGTGCCAGCAGTTTTCTAGCGGGGAGAAACAATGAGCAGTTCTTC
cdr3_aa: CASSFLAGRNNEQFF

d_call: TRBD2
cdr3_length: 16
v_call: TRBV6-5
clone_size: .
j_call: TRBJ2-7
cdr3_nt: TGTGCCAGCAGTTACTCCCCTAGCGGGGGACACTACGAGCAGTACTTC
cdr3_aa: CASSYSPSGGHYEQYF

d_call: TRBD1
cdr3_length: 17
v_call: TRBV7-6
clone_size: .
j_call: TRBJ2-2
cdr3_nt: TGTGCCAGCAGCTTATTGGTCGGGACAGGTGACACCGGGGAGCTGTTTTTT
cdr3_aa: CASSLLVGTGDTGELFF

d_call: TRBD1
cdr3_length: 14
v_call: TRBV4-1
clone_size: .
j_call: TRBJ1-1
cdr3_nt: TGCGCCAGCAGCCAAGACAACAGGGGCACTGAAGCTTTCTTT
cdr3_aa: CASSQDNRGTEAFF

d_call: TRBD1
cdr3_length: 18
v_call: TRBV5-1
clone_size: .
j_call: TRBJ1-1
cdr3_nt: TGCGCCAGCAGCCACTCCCGGGACAGCCCTATTCGGAACACTGAAGCTTTCTTT
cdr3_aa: CASSHSRDSPIRNTEAFF

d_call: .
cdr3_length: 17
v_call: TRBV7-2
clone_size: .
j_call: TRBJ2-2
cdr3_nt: TGTGCCAGCAGCTCACACGACTGGCGGGGTGACACCGGGGAGCTGTTTTTT
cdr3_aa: CASSSHDWRGDTGELFF

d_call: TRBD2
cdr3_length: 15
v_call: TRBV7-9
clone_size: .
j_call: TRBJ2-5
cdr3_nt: TGTGCCTATAGAGTCGCTAGCGGGGACCAAGAGACCCAGTACTTC
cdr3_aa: CAYRVASGDQETQYF

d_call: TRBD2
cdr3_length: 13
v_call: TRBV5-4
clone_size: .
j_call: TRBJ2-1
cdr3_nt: TGTGCCAGCAGCTTATGGGGGGGCAATGAGCAGTTCTTC
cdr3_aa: CASSLWGGNEQFF

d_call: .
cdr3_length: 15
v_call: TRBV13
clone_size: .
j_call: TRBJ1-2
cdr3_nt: TGTGCCAGCAGCTTGGGGCGGGGCCCCGGGTATGGCTACACCTTC
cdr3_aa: CASSLGRGPGYGYTF

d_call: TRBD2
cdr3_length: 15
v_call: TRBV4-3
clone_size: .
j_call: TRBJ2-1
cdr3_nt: TGCGCCAGCAGCCAAGCTAGCGGGCACTACAATGAGCAGTTCTTC
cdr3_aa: CASSQASGHYNEQFF

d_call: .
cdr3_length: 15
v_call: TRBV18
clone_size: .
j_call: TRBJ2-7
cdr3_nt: TGTGCCAGCTCACCGGCGGGACTCCTAACCTACGAGCAGTACTTC
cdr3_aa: CASSPAGLLTYEQYF

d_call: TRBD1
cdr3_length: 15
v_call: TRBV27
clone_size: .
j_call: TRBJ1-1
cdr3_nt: TGTGCCAGCAGTTTATCCCAGGGGGCTTGGACTGAAGCTTTCTTT
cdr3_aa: CASSLSQGAWTEAFF

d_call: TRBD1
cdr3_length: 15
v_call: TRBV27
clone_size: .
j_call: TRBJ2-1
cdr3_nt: TGTGCCAGCAGTTCATCGGACAGGGGCTACAATGAGCAGTTCTTC
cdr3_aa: CASSSSDRGYNEQFF

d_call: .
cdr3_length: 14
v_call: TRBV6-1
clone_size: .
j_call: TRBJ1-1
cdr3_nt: TGTGCCAGCAGTGAAGCAGGAACAAGCGCTGAAGCTTTCTTT
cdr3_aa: CASSEAGTSAEAFF

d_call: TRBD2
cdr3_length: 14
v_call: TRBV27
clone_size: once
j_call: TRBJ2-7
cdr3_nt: TGTGCCAGCAGACGGACTAGCGACCCCTACGAGCAGTACTTC
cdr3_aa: CASRRTSDPYEQYF

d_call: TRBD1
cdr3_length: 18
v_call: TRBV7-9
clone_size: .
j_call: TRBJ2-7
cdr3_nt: TGTGCCAGCAGCTTGTCTACAAACAGGGGGACCAGGGACTACGAGCAGTACTTC
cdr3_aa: CASSLSTNRGTRDYEQYF

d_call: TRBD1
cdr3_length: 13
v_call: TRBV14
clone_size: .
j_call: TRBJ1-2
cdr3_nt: TGTGCCAGCAGTCGGACAGGGAGATATGGCTACACCTTC
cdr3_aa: CASSRTGRYGYTF

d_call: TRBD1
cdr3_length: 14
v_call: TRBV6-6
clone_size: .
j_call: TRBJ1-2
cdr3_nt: TGTGCCAGCACCGGAGGGACAGGGGGCTATGGCTACACCTTC
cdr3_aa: CASTGGTGGYGYTF

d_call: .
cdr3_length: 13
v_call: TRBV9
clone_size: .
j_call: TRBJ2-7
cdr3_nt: TGTGCCAGCAGCGACGACAGATTCTACGAGCAGTACTTC
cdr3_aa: CASSDDRFYEQYF

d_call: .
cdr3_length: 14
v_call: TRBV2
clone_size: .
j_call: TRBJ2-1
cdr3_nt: TGTGCCAGCAGAACTAAGAGCTCCTACAATGAGCAGTTCTTC
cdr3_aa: CASRTKSSYNEQFF

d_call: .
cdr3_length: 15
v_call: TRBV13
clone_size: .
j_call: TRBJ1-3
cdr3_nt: TGTGCCAGCAGCTTAGGTTATATCTCTGGAAACACCATATATTTT
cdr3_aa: CASSLGYISGNTIYF

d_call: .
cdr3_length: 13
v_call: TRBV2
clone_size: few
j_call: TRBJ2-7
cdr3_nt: TGTGCCAGCAGCGCGGACATCACCTACGAGCAGTACTTC
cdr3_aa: CASSADITYEQYF

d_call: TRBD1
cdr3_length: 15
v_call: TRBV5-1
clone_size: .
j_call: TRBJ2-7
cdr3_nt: TGCGCCAGCAGCTCGGGACAGGGGGAACCCTACGAGCAGTACTTC
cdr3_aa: CASSSGQGEPYEQYF

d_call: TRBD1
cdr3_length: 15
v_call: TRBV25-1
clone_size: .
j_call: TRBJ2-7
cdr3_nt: TGTGCCAGCACTGACGATTGGGACAGGGAGGGGGAGCAGTACTTC
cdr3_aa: CASTDDWDREGEQYF

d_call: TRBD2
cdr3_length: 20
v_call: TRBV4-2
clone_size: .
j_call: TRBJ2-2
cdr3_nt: TGTGCCAGCAGCCTTTTACCGGGACTAGCGGGAGACTTGGACACCGGGGAGCTGTTTTTT
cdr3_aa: CASSLLPGLAGDLDTGELFF

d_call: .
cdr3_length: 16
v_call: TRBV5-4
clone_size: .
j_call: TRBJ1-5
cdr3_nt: TGTGCCAGCAGCTTTCAACCAGGGCATCTCAATCAGCCCCAGCATTTT
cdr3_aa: CASSFQPGHLNQPQHF

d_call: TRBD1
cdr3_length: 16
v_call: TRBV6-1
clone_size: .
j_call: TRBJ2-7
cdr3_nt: TGTGCCAGCAGTGATCCCAATAGGACAGGGGTGGACGAGCAGTACTTC
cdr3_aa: CASSDPNRTGVDEQYF

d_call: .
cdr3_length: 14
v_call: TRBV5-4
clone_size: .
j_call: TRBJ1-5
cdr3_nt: TGTGCCAGCAGCTTGCGGGGGGCGGATCAGCCCCAGCATTTT
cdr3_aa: CASSLRGADQPQHF

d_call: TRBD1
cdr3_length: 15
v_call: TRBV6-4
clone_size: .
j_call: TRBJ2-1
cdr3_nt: TGTGCCAGCAGCGAACAGGGAGACCAGGGGGATGAGCAGTTCTTC
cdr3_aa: CASSEQGDQGDEQFF

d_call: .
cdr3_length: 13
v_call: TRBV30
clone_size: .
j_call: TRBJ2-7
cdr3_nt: TGTGCCTGGAGTCCCCGACACGGATTCGAGCAGTACTTC
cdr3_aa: CAWSPRHGFEQYF

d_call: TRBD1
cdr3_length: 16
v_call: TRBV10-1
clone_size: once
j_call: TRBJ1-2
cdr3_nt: TGCGCCGCCCAGCTTTATGATACAGGGGTGCCCTATGGCTACACCTTC
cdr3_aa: CAAQLYDTGVPYGYTF

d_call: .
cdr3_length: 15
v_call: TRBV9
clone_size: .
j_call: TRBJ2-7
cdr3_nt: TGTGCCAGCAGCGTAGGATCAACTGGCTCCTACGAGCAGTACTTC
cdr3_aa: CASSVGSTGSYEQYF

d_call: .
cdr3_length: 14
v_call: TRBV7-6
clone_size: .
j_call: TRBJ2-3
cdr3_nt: TGTGCCAGCAGCTTGTTCCCTTTCACAGATACGCAGTATTTT
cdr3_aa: CASSLFPFTDTQYF

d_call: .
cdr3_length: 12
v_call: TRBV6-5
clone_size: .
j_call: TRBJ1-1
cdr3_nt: TGTGCCAGCAGTTACGGAGGCAGGCAAGCTTTCTTT
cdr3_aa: CASSYGGRQAFF

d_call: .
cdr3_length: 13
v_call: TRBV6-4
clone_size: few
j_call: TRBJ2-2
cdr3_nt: TGTGCCAGCAGTGCGGGGAGCACCGGGGAGCTGTTTTTT
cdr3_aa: CASSAGSTGELFF

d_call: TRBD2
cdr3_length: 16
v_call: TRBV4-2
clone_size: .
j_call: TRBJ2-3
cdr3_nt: TGTGCCAGCAGCCAAGATAGTGGCGGGGGGGCGGATACGCAGTATTTT
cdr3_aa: CASSQDSGGGADTQYF

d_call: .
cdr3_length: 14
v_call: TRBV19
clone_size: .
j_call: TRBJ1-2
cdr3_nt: TGTGCCAGTAGTCTGGACATCTCTAACTATGGCTACACCTTC
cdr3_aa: CASSLDISNYGYTF

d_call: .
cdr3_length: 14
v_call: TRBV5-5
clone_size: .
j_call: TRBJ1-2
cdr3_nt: TGTGCCAGCAGCTTGGCCCTTAGGACAGAGTCCTACACCTTC
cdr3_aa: CASSLALRTESYTF

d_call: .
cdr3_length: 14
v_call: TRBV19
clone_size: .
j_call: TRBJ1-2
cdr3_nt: TGTGCCAGTAGTATAGTAACGGTTTCCTATGGCTACACCTTC
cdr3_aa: CASSIVTVSYGYTF

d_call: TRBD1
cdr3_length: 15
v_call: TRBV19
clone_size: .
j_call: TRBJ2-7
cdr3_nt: TGTGCCAGTAGTATGGGACAGGGGGCTTACTACGAGCAGTACTTC
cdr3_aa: CASSMGQGAYYEQYF

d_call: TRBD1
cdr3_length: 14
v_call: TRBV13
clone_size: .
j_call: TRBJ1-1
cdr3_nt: TGTGCCAGCAGCCATACAGGGGGGAACACTGAAGCTTTCTTT
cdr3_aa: CASSHTGGNTEAFF